Listed below are T cell receptor beta chains from one sample, sequenced in a study of blood T cell repertoires in COVID-19. Only in-frame clones appear in the TCRdb table, and some are missing; sequencing was by immunoSEQ multiplex PCR. This table holds around 200,000 clones, about 83% found once. Sequenced: peripheral blood. These receptors were collected from a woman younger than 30 who had recovered from COVID-19. Both conserved end residues are part of each CDR3. A D gene is named only where the DNA matches it firmly. Clone size is shown for a subset of rows, as once, few, many or a class of expanded clone.

j_call d_call v_call clone_size cdr3_aa cdr3_nt
TRBJ2-1 TRBD2 TRBV2 few CASSDLAGYLSNEQFF TGTGCCAGCAGTGATCTAGCGGGATACCTGTCCAATGAGCAGTTCTTC
TRBJ1-5 NA TRBV6-2/TRBV6-3 NA CASSAGSSLNQPQHF TGTGCCAGCAGTGCGGGGTCCTCCCTAAATCAGCCCCAGCATTTT
TRBJ2-3 NA TRBV19 once CASTLRYSTDTQYF TGTGCCAGTACCCTCAGGTACAGCACAGATACGCAGTATTTT
TRBJ1-2 TRBD1 TRBV14 NA CASSQVAQGGIYGYTF TGTGCCAGCAGCCAAGTAGCCCAGGGGGGAATCTATGGCTACACCTTC
TRBJ2-4 NA TRBV30 once CAWSVSRLAKNIQYF TGTGCCTGGAGTGTCAGTAGACTAGCCAAAAACATTCAGTACTTC
TRBJ2-1 TRBD2 TRBV4-2 NA CASSQELAAPYNEQFF TGTGCCAGCAGCCAAGAACTAGCGGCCCCCTACAATGAGCAGTTCTTC
TRBJ2-2 NA TRBV7-9 NA CASSRRGLVAVYGELFF TGTGCCAGCAGCCGTAGGGGGTTGGTGGCGGTCTACGGGGAGCTGTTTTTT
TRBJ2-1 TRBD1 TRBV10-3 once CAISETSQQQGPPYNEQFF TGTGCCATCAGTGAGACCTCTCAACAACAGGGGCCACCCTACAATGAGCAGTTCTTC
TRBJ2-1 TRBD2 TRBV24-1 NA CATSDPGTSGKDEQFF TGTGCCACCAGTGACCCAGGGACTAGCGGGAAGGATGAGCAGTTCTTC
TRBJ2-3 NA TRBV5-1 few CASSTGPTDTQYF TGCGCCAGCAGCACAGGGCCCACAGATACGCAGTATTTT
TRBJ1-3 TRBD1 TRBV9 NA CASSVEGAWGNTIYF TGTGCCAGCAGCGTAGAGGGGGCTTGGGGAAACACCATATATTTT
TRBJ1-1 NA TRBV6-2/TRBV6-3 few CASSYGRNTEAFF TGTGCCAGCAGTTACGGGAGGAACACTGAAGCTTTCTTT
TRBJ1-6 NA TRBV4-3 NA CASSQDAVSSYNSPLHF TGCGCCAGCAGCCAAGACGCCGTGAGCTCCTATAATTCACCCCTCCACTTT
TRBJ2-2 TRBD2 TRBV3-1/TRBV3-2 NA CASSQDSLAGGTGELFF TGTGCCAGCAGCCAAGATTCACTAGCGGGAGGAACCGGGGAGCTGTTTTTT
TRBJ2-3 TRBD2 TRBV18 few CASSLLAGTGDTQYF TGTGCCAGCTCACTACTAGCGGGAACGGGAGATACGCAGTATTTT
TRBJ1-5 TRBD1 TRBV7-2 NA CASSRTGVSNQPQHF TGTGCCAGCAGTAGGACAGGGGTAAGCAATCAGCCCCAGCATTTT
TRBJ2-1 NA TRBV27 NA CASSFQGHEQFF TGTGCCAGCAGTTTCCAAGGACACGAGCAGTTCTTC
TRBJ1-1 TRBD1 TRBV7-8 NA CASAPPGGSSTEAFF TGTGCCAGCGCCCCTCCAGGGGGCTCGAGCACTGAAGCTTTCTTT
TRBJ2-7 NA TRBV18 NA CASSPPAVRELQAEQYF TGTGCCAGCTCACCACCTGCGGTCCGGGAGTTGCAGGCCGAGCAGTACTTC
TRBJ2-1 NA TRBV11-2 once CASSQRWGDEQFF TGTGCCAGCAGCCAAAGGTGGGGCGATGAGCAGTTCTTC
TRBJ1-3 NA TRBV7-3 NA CASSLGAASGNTIYF TGTGCCAGCAGCCTCGGAGCGGCATCTGGAAACACCATATATTTT
TRBJ1-1 TRBD1 TRBV5-4 NA CASSFATGVNTEAFF TGTGCCAGCAGCTTCGCTACAGGGGTGAACACTGAAGCTTTCTTT
TRBJ2-7 NA TRBV10-3 NA CAISEWTASYEQYF TGTGCCATCAGTGAGTGGACAGCCTCCTACGAGCAGTACTTC
TRBJ1-1 NA TRBV29-1 once CSLEAGGTEAFF TGCAGCCTGGAGGCAGGAGGCACTGAAGCTTTCTTT
TRBJ2-3 NA TRBV5-4 NA CASRRDSLVGDTQYF TGTGCCAGCAGGCGGGACTCCTTAGTCGGCGATACGCAGTATTTT
TRBJ2-1 NA TRBV7-3 NA CASSLTEGSSYNEQFF TGTGCCAGCAGCTTAACGGAAGGGAGCTCCTACAATGAGCAGTTCTTC
TRBJ1-2 NA TRBV24-1 NA CATSDPNSQGAYGYTF TGTGCCACCAGTGATCCTAATTCACAGGGCGCCTATGGCTACACCTTC
TRBJ2-5 TRBD2 TRBV12-3/TRBV12-4 NA CASSLGGGETQYF TGTGCCAGCAGTTTAGGGGGGGGAGAGACCCAGTACTTC
TRBJ2-2 TRBD1 TRBV24-1 NA CATSDFTGTGALNTGELFF TGTGCCACCAGTGATTTCACCGGGACAGGGGCCTTGAACACCGGGGAGCTGTTTTTT
TRBJ1-2 NA TRBV29-1 NA CSVDRDDYGYTF TGCAGCGTTGACAGGGATGACTATGGCTACACCTTC
TRBJ1-1 TRBD1 TRBV15 NA CATSRAKGTGGTEAFF TGTGCCACCAGCAGAGCGAAAGGGACAGGGGGGACTGAAGCTTTCTTT
TRBJ1-5 NA TRBV30 NA CAWSGTGNQPQHF TGTGCCTGGAGTGGAACAGGGAATCAGCCCCAGCATTTT
TRBJ1-6 NA TRBV2 NA CASTISGGYNNSPLHF TGTGCCAGCACCATCTCGGGGGGATACAATAATTCACCCCTCCACTTT
TRBJ2-3 NA TRBV18 NA CASSPPPRGADTQYF TGTGCCAGCTCACCACCGCCCCGCGGGGCAGATACGCAGTATTTT
TRBJ2-3 TRBD2 TRBV7-3 once CASSSSGGRPDTQYF TGTGCCAGCAGCTCTAGCGGGGGCCGCCCAGATACGCAGTATTTT
TRBJ2-5 NA TRBV4-1 NA CASSQDGYQETQYF TGCGCCAGCAGCCAAGACGGGTACCAAGAGACCCAGTACTTC
TRBJ1-5 NA TRBV6-2/TRBV6-3 NA CASSPVRGWGPYSNQPQHF TGTGCCAGCAGCCCTGTGAGGGGGTGGGGACCTTATAGCAATCAGCCCCAGCATTTT
TRBJ2-4 TRBD1 TRBV2 once CASSIGQGLAKNIQYF TGTGCCAGCAGTATTGGACAGGGACTAGCCAAAAACATTCAGTACTTC
TRBJ1-5 NA TRBV7-9 NA CASSLNLGTGSNQPQHF TGTGCCAGCAGCTTAAATTTAGGCACAGGGTCCAATCAGCCCCAGCATTTT
TRBJ2-1 TRBD2 TRBV9 NA CASSVGGSGNEQFF TGTGCCAGCAGCGTAGGCGGGAGTGGCAATGAGCAGTTCTTC
TRBJ2-3 TRBD2 TRBV7-9 NA CASSFHTGLAGVTDTQYF TGTGCCAGCAGCTTTCATACGGGACTAGCGGGGGTAACAGATACGCAGTATTTT
TRBJ2-2 NA TRBV11-2 NA CAIRSGLSGSHTGELFF TGTGCCATCCGATCGGGACTCTCGGGAAGTCACACCGGGGAGCTGTTTTTT
TRBJ1-5 NA TRBV28 NA CASSYSGNQPQHF TGTGCCAGCAGTTACAGTGGTAATCAGCCCCAGCATTTT
TRBJ2-5 NA TRBV6-1 NA CASSAAVSTGYQETQYF TGTGCCAGCAGTGCGGCGGTCTCTACGGGGTACCAAGAGACCCAGTACTTC
TRBJ1-2 NA TRBV5-4 NA CASSYASGDYGYTF TGTGCCAGCAGCTACGCATCCGGAGACTATGGCTACACCTTC
TRBJ1-1 NA TRBV15 once CATSTTEQNTEAFF TGTGCCACCAGCACCACAGAGCAGAACACTGAAGCTTTCTTT
TRBJ2-5 TRBD2 TRBV4-1 once CASSQGLAGEETQYF TGCGCCAGCAGCCAAGGCCTCGCGGGGGAAGAGACCCAGTACTTC
TRBJ2-5 TRBD2 TRBV6-5 NA CASSPGGGEETQYF TGTGCCAGCAGCCCGGGGGGAGGGGAAGAGACCCAGTACTTC